This T cell receptor beta chain derives from a study of CD8 T cells in Susac syndrome. Random-hexamer reverse transcription was applied to 0.5 to 1 ug RNA. TCRdb independently ran MiXCR on the immunoSEQ multiplex PCR reads; one entry per CDR3 protein. The sample holds roughly 110,000 distinct CDR3 sequences, around 94% seen once. The sequence came from a human donor with Susac syndrome. Sample: CD8+ T cells from PBMCs.

The CDR3 region is CASSLVGSPYEQYF. DNA of the CDR3: TGTGCCAGCAGCTTGGTGGGGTCCCCCTACGAGCAGTACTTC. The chain has TRBV5-4 and TRBJ2-7; no clear D gene. The CDR3 sequence is 14 residues long. With 0 bases removed from V and 2 bases from J, the gap between germline ends came to 9 bases. Per the germline V gene, CDR1 is SGHNT and CDR2 is YYREEE (reference sequence).